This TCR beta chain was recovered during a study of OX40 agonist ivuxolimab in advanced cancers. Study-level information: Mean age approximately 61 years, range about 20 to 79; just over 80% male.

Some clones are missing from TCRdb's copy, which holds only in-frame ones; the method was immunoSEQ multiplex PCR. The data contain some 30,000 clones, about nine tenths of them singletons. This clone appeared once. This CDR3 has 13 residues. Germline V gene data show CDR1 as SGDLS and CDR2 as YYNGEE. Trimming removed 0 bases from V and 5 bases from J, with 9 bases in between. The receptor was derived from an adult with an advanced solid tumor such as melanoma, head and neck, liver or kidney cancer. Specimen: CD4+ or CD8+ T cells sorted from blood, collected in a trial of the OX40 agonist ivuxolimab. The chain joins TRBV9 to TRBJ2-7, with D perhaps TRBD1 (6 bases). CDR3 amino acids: CASSVVPGDEQYF. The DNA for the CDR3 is TGTGCCAGCAGCGTAGTACCAGGGGACGAGCAGTACTTC.